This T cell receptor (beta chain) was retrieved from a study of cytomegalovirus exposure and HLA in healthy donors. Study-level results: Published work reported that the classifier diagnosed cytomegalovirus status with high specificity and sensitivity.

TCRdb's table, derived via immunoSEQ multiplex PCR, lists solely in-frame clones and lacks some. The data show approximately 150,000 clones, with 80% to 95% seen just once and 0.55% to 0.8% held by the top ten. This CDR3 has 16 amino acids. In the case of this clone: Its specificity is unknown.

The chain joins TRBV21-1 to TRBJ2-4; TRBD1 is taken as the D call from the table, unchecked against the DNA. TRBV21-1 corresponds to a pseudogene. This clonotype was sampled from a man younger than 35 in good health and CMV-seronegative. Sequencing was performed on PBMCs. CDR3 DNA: TGTGCCAGCAGCATAAACAGGGGGTACTCCAAAAACATTCAGTACTTC. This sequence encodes CASSINRGYSKNIQYF.